A single sample gave rise to the 16 T cell receptor beta chains below, sequenced in a study of identifying expanded T cells in peripheral blood. Using immunoSEQ multiplex PCR, the repertoire was profiled, and TCRdb retains in-frame clones only, with some absent. Seen here are 85,000 to 120,000 clones, around 88% observed once, and the top ten hold less than 15%. Sequenced input: blood. The receptor set was obtained from a person aged 18 to 70 in good health.

The chain has TRBV5-1 and TRBJ1-1; D unclear. The length of the CDR3 is 13 residues. CDR1 SGHRS and CDR2 YFSETQ come from the germline V gene. V lost 2 bases, J lost 1 base, and 6 bases lay in between. The CDR3 DNA is TGCGCCAGCAGCTTAATGGAGAACACTGAAGCTTTCTTT. This translates into CASSLMENTEAFF. Supplemented by reference TRBV5-1 and TRBJ1-1, the full variable domain reads KAGVTQTPRYLIKTRGQQVTLSCSPISGHRSVSWYQQTPGQGLQFLFEYFSETQRNKGNFPGRFSGRQFSNSRSEMNVSTLELGDSALYLCASSLMENTEAFFGQGTRLTVV.

The V and J genes are TRBV5-1 and TRBJ2-7; 11 nucleotides line up with TRBD2. The germline V gene encodes CDR1 SGHRS and CDR2 YFSETQ. The CDR3 has 15 amino acids. Trimming at V came to 0 bases and at J to 6 bases, leaving 5 bases not matched to a gene. The CDR3 DNA reads as TGCGCCAGCAGCTTGGCCCTAGCGGGAGGATCCGAGCAGTACTTC. Amino acid sequence: CASSLALAGGSEQYF.

The chain carries TRBV4-3 and TRBJ2-7; D possibly corresponds to TRBD1 (6 bases). The CDR3 contains 15 residues. Between the trimmed V and J ends, which lost 4 bases and 5 bases, there was a span of 18 bases. Germline V gene lookup returns CDR1 LGHNA and CDR2 YSLEER. Here the CDR3 reads CASSLDGQGSNEQYF. CDR3 DNA sequence: TGCGCCAGCAGCCTAGACGGGCAGGGGAGCAACGAGCAGTACTTC.

The V and J genes are TRBV28 and TRBJ2-7, with TRBD1 matching over 9 bases. Germline CDR1 reads MDHEN; CDR2 reads SYDVKM. The CDR3 runs to 14 residues. V dropped 8 bases and J dropped 3; count of bases not matched to a gene: 8. The DNA of the CDR3 is TGTGCCAGCCAAACAGGGGGCGTAAACTACGAGCAGTACTTC. Its protein product is CASQTGGVNYEQYF. The entire variable domain, with the rest obtained from reference TRBV28 and TRBJ2-7, is as follows: DVKVTQSSRYLVKRTGEKVFLECVQDMDHENMFWYRQDPGLGLRLIYFSYDVKMKEKGDIPEGYSVSREKKERFSLILESASTNQTSMYLCASQTGGVNYEQYFGPGTRLTVT.

The chain carries TRBV28 and TRBJ1-1, with D maybe TRBD1 (6 bases). V lost 9 bases and J lost 4, with 21 bases in between. From germline, CDR1 is MDHEN and CDR2 SYDVKM. This CDR3 is 15 amino acids long. This chain's CDR3 is CASSGAGPGITEAFF. The CDR3 region has the DNA TGTGCCAGTTCGGGGGCGGGGCCCGGAATCACTGAAGCTTTCTTT.

This clone turned up a few times. This chain uses TRBV14 with TRBJ1-2; the D gene is possibly TRBD1 (5 bases). The CDR3 has 12 residues. Germline assignment: CDR1 SGHDN and CDR2 FVKESK. Between the trimmed V and J ends, which lost 6 bases and 8 bases, there was a span of 13 bases. CDR3 loop: CASSRIREGYTF. The CDR3, as DNA: TGTGCCAGCAGTAGAATCAGGGAGGGCTACACCTTC.

The V and J genes are TRBV2 and TRBJ2-7; 9 nucleotides match TRBD2. CDR1 is SNHLY, CDR2 FYNNEI, per germline. V gave up 7 bases and J gave up 2 bases; unmatched junction bases: 6. The CDR3 is made up of 14 amino acids. The CDR3 nucleotides read TGTGCCAGCATTGAGACTAGCGGTACCTACGAGCAGTACTTC. It encodes CASIETSGTYEQYF.

The chain is built from TRBV19 and TRBJ2-1; no definite D call. The germline V gene encodes CDR1 LNHDA and CDR2 SQIVND (reference sequence). This CDR3 comprises 11 residues. Trimming took off 7 bases at V and 5 bases at J, with 6 bases between the two ends. The CDR3 region has the DNA TGTGCCAGTAAGAAGGACAATGAGCAGTTCTTC. It encodes CASKKDNEQFF.

The chain couples TRBV6-5 to TRBJ2-1, with TRBD1 as a possible D gene (6 bases). Trimming pared 2 bases from V and 6 bases from J, leaving 8 bases between. The CDR3 is 13 residues long. Germline V CDR1 and CDR2: MNHEY, SVGAGI. CDR3 DNA: TGTGCCAGCAGTTACACCAGGGGCAATGAGCAGTTCTTC. It is translated as CASSYTRGNEQFF.

The rearrangement uses TRBV5-1 and TRBJ2-3; TRBD2 is a possible D gene (5 bases). The CDR3 has 16 residues. Germline CDR1 SGHRS, CDR2 YFSETQ. V shed 3 bases and J shed 2 bases, with 16 bases lying between them. CDR3 region: CASSSSRGQFTDTQYF. In nucleotides, the CDR3 is TGCGCCAGCAGCTCCTCTAGAGGGCAGTTCACAGATACGCAGTATTTT.

This chain connects TRBV14 to TRBJ1-6, with 9 bases aligning to TRBD1. The J segment lost 10 bases and the V segment lost 4 bases, leaving 2 bases of the junction unmatched. Germline V gives CDR1 SGHDN, CDR2 FVKESK. This CDR3 has 13 residues. CDR3 protein: CASSRQGDSPLHF. The CDR3 DNA sequence: TGTGCCAGCAGCCGACAGGGGGACTCACCCCTCCACTTT.

V usage is TRBV28 and J usage is TRBJ1-4; no clear D gene. Per germline, CDR1 MDHEN and CDR2 SYDVKM. This CDR3 is 14 amino acids long. Trimming removed 2 bases at V and 4 bases at J, with 8 bases between. DNA for the CDR3: TGTGCCAGCAGTTTAGAGGACCGTAATGAAAAACTGTTTTTT. Protein sequence: CASSLEDRNEKLFF.

The CDR3 reads CASSPTGGGNEQFF. DNA of the CDR3: TGTGCCAGCAGCCCTACCGGGGGGGGCAATGAGCAGTTCTTC. The chain couples TRBV7-6 to TRBJ2-1; 8 bases agree with TRBD2. Germline V lookup: CDR1 SGHVS, CDR2 FNYEAQ. Trimming at V came to 5 bases and at J to 6 bases, leaving 6 bases not matched to a gene. This CDR3 has 14 residues.

About this clone itself: At one end, the junction sequence differs from germline, possibly due to a read error. The CDR3 DNA reads as TGTGCCGGCAGCTCAGGGGCAGGGGGCCGCCAAACTGACCCCGAGCAGTACTTC. It yields the protein CAGSSGAGGRQTDPEQYF. The rearrangement links TRBV5-4 to TRBJ2-7, with 8 bases aligning to TRBD1. Germline CDR1 reads SGHNT; CDR2 reads YYREEE (reference sequence). The CDR3 extends over 18 amino acids.

The rearrangement links TRBV27 to TRBJ2-1; D possibly corresponds to TRBD1 (5 bases). Deletions cut 2 bases from V and 2 bases from J, with 7 bases between. Germline V gene lookup returns CDR1 MNHEY and CDR2 SMNVEV (reference sequence). The CDR3 loop spans 14 amino acids. The CDR3 region is CASSLQGPYNEQFF. The CDR3 nucleotides read TGTGCCAGCAGTTTACAGGGCCCCTACAATGAGCAGTTCTTC.

The rearrangement links TRBV7-9 to TRBJ1-1; D uncertain. The length of the CDR3 is 13 residues. The germline gives CDR1 SEHNR, CDR2 FQNEAQ (reference sequence). Trimming removed 5 bases at V and 1 base at J, with 8 bases between. Here the CDR3 reads CASSRDGNTEAFF. Written as DNA, the CDR3 is TGTGCCAGCAGCCGAGACGGGAACACTGAAGCTTTCTTT.